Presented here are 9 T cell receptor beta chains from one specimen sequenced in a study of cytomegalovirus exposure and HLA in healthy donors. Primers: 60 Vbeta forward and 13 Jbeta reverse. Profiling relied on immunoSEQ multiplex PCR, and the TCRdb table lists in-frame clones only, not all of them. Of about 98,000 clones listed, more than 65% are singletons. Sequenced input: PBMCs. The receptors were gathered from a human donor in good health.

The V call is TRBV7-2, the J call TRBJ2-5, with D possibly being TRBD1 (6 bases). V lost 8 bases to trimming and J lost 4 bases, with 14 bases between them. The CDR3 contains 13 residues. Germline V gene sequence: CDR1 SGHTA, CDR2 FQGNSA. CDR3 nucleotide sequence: TGTGCCAGCTCCAGGGGTTTGCGAGAGACCCAGTACTTC. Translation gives CASSRGLRETQYF.

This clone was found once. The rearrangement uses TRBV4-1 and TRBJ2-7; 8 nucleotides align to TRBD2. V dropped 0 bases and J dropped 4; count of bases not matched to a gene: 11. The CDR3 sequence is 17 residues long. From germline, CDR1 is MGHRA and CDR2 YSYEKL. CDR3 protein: CASSQDFSPSGRYEQYF. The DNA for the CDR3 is TGCGCCAGCAGCCAAGATTTTAGTCCTAGCGGGCGGTACGAGCAGTACTTC.

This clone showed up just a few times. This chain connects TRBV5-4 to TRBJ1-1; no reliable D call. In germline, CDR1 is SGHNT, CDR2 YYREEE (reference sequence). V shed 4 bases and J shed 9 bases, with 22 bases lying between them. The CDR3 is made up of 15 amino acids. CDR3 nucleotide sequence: TGTGCCAGCAGCCCCACGGGAACAGCCTCCTTCCAAGCTTTCTTT. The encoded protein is CASSPTGTASFQAFF.

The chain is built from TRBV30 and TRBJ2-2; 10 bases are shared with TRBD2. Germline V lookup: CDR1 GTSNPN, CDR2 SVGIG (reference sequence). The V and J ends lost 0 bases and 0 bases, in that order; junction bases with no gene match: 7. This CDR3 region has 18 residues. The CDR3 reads CAWSVPASGRSNTGELFF. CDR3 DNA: TGTGCCTGGAGTGTACCCGCTAGCGGGAGATCGAACACCGGGGAGCTGTTTTTT.

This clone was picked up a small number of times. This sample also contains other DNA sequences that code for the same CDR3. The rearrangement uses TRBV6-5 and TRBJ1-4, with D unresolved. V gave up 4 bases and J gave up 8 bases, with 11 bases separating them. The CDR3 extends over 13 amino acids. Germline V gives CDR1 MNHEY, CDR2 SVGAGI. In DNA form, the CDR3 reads TGTGCCAGCAGTTCCCAAGGAGGCGAAAAACTGTTTTTT. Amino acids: CASSSQGGEKLFF.

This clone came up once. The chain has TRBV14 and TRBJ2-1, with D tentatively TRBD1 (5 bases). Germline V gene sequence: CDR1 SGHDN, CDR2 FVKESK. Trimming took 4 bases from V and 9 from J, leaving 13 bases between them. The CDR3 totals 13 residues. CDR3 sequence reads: CASSPRQLAEQFF. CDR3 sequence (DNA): TGTGCCAGCAGCCCACGACAGCTCGCTGAGCAGTTCTTC.

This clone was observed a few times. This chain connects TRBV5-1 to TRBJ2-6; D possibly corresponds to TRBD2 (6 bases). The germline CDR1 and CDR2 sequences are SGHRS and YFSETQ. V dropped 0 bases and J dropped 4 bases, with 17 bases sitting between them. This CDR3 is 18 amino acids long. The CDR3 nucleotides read TGCGCCAGCAGCTTGGGCGGGAAACAAGTGTCCGGGGCCAACGTCCTGACTTTC. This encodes CASSLGGKQVSGANVLTF.

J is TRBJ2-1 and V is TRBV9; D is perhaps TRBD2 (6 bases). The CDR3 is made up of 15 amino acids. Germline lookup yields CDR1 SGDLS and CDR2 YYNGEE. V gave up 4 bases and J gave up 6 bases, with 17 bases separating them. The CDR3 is CASSLRPGVLNEQFF. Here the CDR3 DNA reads TGTGCCAGCAGCTTAAGGCCGGGGGTCCTCAATGAGCAGTTCTTC.

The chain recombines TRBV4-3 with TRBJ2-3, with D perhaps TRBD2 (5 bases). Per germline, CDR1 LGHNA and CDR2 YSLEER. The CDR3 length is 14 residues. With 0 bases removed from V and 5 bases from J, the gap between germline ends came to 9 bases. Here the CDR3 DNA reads TGCGCCAGCAGCCAAGAAGTACGGGGAGATACGCAGTATTTT. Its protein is CASSQEVRGDTQYF.